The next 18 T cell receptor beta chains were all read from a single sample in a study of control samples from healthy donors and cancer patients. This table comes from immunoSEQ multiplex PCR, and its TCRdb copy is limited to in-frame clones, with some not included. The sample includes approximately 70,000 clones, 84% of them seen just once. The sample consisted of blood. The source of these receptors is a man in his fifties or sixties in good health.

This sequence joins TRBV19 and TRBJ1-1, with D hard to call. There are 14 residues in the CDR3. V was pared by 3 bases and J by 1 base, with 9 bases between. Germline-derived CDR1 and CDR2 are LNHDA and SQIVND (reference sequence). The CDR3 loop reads CASSIGSGNTEAFF. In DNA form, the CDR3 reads TGTGCCAGTAGTATTGGTTCGGGGAACACTGAAGCTTTCTTT.

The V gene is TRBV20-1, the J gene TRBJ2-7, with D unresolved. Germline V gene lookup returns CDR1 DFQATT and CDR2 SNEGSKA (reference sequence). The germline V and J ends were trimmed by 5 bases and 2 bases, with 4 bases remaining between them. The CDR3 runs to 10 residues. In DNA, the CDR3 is TGCAGTGCTGACACCTACGAGCAGTACTTC. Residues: CSADTYEQYF.

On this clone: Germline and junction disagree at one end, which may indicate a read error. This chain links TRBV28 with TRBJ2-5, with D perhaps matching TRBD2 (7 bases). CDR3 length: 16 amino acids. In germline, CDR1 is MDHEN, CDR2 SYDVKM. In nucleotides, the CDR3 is TGTGCCGGCAGTCCCTGGGACACTAGCGTCCAAGAGACCCAGTACTTC. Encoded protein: CAGSPWDTSVQETQYF.

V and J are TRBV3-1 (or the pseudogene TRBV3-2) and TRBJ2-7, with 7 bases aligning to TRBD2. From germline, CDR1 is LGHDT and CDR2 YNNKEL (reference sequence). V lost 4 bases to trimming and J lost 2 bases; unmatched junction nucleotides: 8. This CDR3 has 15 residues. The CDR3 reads CASSRGAGYPYEQYF. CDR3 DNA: TGTGCCAGCAGCCGGGGAGCGGGATATCCCTACGAGCAGTACTTC.

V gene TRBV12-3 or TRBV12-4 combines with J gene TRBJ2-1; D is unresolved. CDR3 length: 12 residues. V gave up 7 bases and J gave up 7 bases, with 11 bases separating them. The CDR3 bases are TGTGCCAGCACCGGTCTGGGGAATGAGCAGTTCTTC. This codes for CASTGLGNEQFF.

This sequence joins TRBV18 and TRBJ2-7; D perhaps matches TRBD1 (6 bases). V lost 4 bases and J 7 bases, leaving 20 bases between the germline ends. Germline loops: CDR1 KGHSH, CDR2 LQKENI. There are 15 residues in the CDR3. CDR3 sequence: CASSLSETGTGEQYF. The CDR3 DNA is TGTGCCAGCTCACTTTCCGAAACAGGGACGGGGGAGCAGTACTTC.

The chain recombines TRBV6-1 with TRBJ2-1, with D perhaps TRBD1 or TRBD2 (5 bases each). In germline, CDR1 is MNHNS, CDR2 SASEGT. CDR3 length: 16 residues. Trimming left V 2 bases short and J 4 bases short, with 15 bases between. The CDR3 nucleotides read TGTGCCAGCAGTGAATGGTTCAGTGGGGGATACAATGAGCAGTTCTTC. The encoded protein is CASSEWFSGGYNEQFF.

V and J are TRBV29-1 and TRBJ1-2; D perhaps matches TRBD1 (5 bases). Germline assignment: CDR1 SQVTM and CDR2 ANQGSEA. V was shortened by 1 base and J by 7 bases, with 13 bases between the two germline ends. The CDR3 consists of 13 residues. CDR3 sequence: CSVEVVRGRGYTF. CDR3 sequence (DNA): TGCAGCGTTGAAGTTGTACGGGGACGTGGCTACACCTTC.

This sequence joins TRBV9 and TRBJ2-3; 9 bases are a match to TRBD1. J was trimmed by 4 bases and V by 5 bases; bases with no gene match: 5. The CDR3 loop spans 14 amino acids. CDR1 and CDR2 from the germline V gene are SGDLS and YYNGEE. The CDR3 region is CASSTRQGADTQYF. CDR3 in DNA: TGTGCCAGCAGTACCCGACAGGGGGCAGATACGCAGTATTTT.

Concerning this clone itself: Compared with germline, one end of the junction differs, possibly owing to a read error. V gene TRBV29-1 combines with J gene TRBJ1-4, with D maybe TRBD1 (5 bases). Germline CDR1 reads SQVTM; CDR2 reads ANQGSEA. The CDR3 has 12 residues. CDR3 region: CSGRGFGEKLFF. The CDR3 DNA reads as TGTTCCGGCCGGGGGTTCGGTGAAAAACTGTTTTTT.

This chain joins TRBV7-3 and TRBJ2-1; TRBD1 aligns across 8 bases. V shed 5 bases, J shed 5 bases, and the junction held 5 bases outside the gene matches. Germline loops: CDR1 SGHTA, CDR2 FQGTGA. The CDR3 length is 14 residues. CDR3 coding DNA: TGTGCCAGCAGCCCGGGACAGGCTAACAATGAGCAGTTCTTC. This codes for CASSPGQANNEQFF. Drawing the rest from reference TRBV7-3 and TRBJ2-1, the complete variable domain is GAGVSQTPSNKVTEKGKYVELRCDPISGHTALYWYRQSLGQGPEFLIYFQGTGAADDSGLPNDRFFAVRPEGSVSTLKIQRTERGDSAVYLCASSPGQANNEQFFGPGTRLTVL.

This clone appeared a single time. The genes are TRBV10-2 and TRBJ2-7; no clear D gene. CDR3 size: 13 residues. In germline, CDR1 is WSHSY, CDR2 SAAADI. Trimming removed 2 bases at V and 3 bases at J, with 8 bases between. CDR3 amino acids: CASSEQPDYEQYF. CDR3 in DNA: TGCGCCAGCAGTGAGCAGCCAGACTACGAGCAGTACTTC.

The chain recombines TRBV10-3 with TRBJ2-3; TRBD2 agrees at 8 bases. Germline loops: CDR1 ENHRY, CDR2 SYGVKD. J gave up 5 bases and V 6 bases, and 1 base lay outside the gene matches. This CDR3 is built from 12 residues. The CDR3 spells CAIRAGVDTQYF. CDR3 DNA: TGTGCCATCAGAGCGGGGGTAGATACGCAGTATTTT.

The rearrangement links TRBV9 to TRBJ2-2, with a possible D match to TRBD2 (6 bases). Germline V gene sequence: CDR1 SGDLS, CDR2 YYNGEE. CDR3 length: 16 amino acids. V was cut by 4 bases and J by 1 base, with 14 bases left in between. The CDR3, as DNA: TGTGCCAGCAGCCTCGCCGGAGGGAGGAACACCGGGGAGCTGTTTTTT. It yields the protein CASSLAGGRNTGELFF.

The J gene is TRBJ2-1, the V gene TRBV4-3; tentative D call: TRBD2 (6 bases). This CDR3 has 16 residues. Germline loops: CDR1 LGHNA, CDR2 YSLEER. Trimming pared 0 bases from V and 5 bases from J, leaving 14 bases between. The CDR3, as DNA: TGCGCCAGCAGCCAAGAGGGTAGCGGACCTCACAATGAGCAGTTCTTC. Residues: CASSQEGSGPHNEQFF.

The CDR3 region is CASSLGTYSSGNTIYF. CDR3 sequence (DNA): TGCGCCAGCAGCCTGGGGACGTATAGCTCTGGAAACACCATATATTTT. V usage is TRBV5-1 and J usage is TRBJ1-3, with a possible D match to TRBD1 (5 bases). CDR1 is SGHRS and CDR2 is YFSETQ in the germline V gene. The CDR3 has 16 amino acids. V was pared by 4 bases and J by 0 bases, with 14 bases between. The whole variable domain, remainder taken from reference TRBV5-1 and TRBJ1-3, is KAGVTQTPRYLIKTRGQQVTLSCSPISGHRSVSWYQQTPGQGLQFLFEYFSETQRNKGNFPGRFSGRQFSNSRSEMNVSTLELGDSALYLCASSLGTYSSGNTIYFGEGSWLTVV.

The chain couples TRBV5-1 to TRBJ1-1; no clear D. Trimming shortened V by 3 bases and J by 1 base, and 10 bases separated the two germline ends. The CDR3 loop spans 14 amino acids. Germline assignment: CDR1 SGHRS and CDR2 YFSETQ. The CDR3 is CASSSRTGNTEAFF. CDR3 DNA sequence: TGCGCCAGCAGCTCCCGGACGGGGAACACTGAAGCTTTCTTT.

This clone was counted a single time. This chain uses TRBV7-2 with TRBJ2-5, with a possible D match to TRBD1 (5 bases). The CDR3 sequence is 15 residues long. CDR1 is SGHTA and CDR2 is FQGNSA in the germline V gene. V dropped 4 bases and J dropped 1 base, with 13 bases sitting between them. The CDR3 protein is CASSSGHPLQETQYF. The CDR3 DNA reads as TGTGCCAGCAGCTCTGGACACCCACTCCAAGAGACCCAGTACTTC.